Presented here are 30 T cell receptor beta chains from one specimen sequenced in a study of blood T cell repertoires in COVID-19. TCRdb keeps only in-frame clones here, not all; method: immunoSEQ multiplex PCR. The profile covers about 150,000 clones, with 80% to 90% appearing a single time and about an eighth taken by the ten largest. The specimen sequenced was peripheral blood. These receptors originate from a man aged 18 to 29 with COVID-19, enrolled during active disease.

The count of this clone is one. The chain is built from TRBV20-1 and TRBJ2-1, with D perhaps matching TRBD2 (5 bases). The V and J ends lost 3 bases and 1 base respectively, with 10 bases between them. Germline CDR1 DFQATT, CDR2 SNEGSKA (reference sequence). The CDR3 extends over 14 amino acids. The CDR3 loop reads CSASRRTSYNEQFF. The CDR3 nucleotides read TGCAGTGCTAGTAGGCGGACTTCCTACAATGAGCAGTTCTTC.

The chain is built from TRBV28 and TRBJ2-7; perhaps TRBD2 as D (5 bases). V dropped 7 bases and J dropped 6 bases, with 19 bases sitting between them. Germline CDR1 is MDHEN and CDR2 is SYDVKM. The length of the CDR3 is 14 residues. The CDR3 DNA is TGTGCCAGCACCCAACTGAGGGAGAGTAGCGAGCAGTACTTC. It specifies CASTQLRESSEQYF.

V is TRBV9 and J is TRBJ2-2, with 7 bases identical to TRBD1. Trimming at V came to 5 bases and at J to 1 base, leaving 11 bases not matched to a gene. The CDR3 has 17 residues. CDR1 and CDR2 (germline): SGDLS, YYNGEE. CDR3 sequence reads: CASRDSMTGKNTGELFF. The CDR3 nucleotides read TGTGCCAGCAGGGACAGTATGACAGGGAAGAACACCGGGGAGCTGTTTTTT.

The rearrangement joins TRBV4-1 to TRBJ1-5; D gene uncertain. The V gene's germline CDR1 is MGHRA and CDR2 YSYEKL. V lost 0 bases and J lost 1, with 10 bases in between. The CDR3 is 16 residues long. In DNA, the CDR3 is TGCGCCAGCAGCCAAGAACGGGTGACGAGCAATCAGCCCCAGCATTTT. As protein: CASSQERVTSNQPQHF.

The V call is TRBV19, the J call TRBJ2-2; 9 bases agree with TRBD2. This CDR3 has 18 amino acids. J gave up 6 bases and V 4 bases, and 15 bases lay outside the gene matches. Germline lookup yields CDR1 LNHDA and CDR2 SQIVND (reference sequence). The CDR3 coding sequence is TGTGCCAGTAGTACGATGTTCGGCCTAGCGGGATTCTCCGGGGAGCTGTTTTTT. As protein: CASSTMFGLAGFSGELFF.

The rearrangement uses TRBV13 and TRBJ2-7; 8 bases line up with TRBD2. Trimming at V came to 4 bases and at J to 3 bases, leaving 11 bases not matched to a gene. This CDR3 is built from 16 residues. Germline CDR1 is PRHDT and CDR2 is FYEKMQ (reference sequence). CDR3 DNA: TGTGCCAGCAGCTACCTGCGGGGGGCGTTAAGCTACGAGCAGTACTTC. Translation: CASSYLRGALSYEQYF.

On this clone: The sample holds other DNA sequences that translate to the same CDR3. The chain uses TRBV6-4 and TRBJ2-1, with 9 nucleotides matching TRBD1. V gave up 4 bases and J gave up 4 bases; unmatched junction bases: 5. The CDR3 is 15 residues long. Germline CDR1 MRHNA, CDR2 SNTAGT. Here the CDR3 reads CASSVGTGPYNEQFF. DNA of the CDR3: TGTGCCAGCAGTGTGGGGACAGGGCCGTACAATGAGCAGTTCTTC.

The chain carries TRBV20-1 and TRBJ1-1; D gene unclear. The CDR3 covers 13 residues. Trimming pared 3 bases from V and 4 bases from J, leaving 12 bases between. Germline values: CDR1 DFQATT, CDR2 SNEGSKA (reference sequence). The CDR3 reads CSASFGEGTEAFF. The CDR3 DNA sequence: TGCAGTGCTAGTTTCGGGGAGGGCACTGAAGCTTTCTTT.

The rearrangement uses TRBV24-1 and TRBJ2-1; TRBD2 agrees at 8 bases. With 3 bases clipped from V and 4 bases from J, the junction kept 10 bases outside the gene matches. The CDR3 covers 17 residues. The germline CDR1 and CDR2 sequences are KGHDR and SFDVKD. The CDR3 sequence is CATSDQTPREGYNEQFF. DNA for the CDR3: TGTGCCACCAGTGATCAGACCCCCCGGGAGGGATACAATGAGCAGTTCTTC.

The chain is built from TRBV28 and TRBJ1-3, with D perhaps matching TRBD1 (6 bases). The V gene lost 0 bases and the J gene lost 2 bases, with 8 bases spanning the gap. Germline-derived CDR1 and CDR2 are MDHEN and SYDVKM. There are 15 residues in the CDR3. The CDR3 region is CASSLWTGPGNTIYF. The CDR3 nucleotides are TGTGCCAGCAGTTTATGGACAGGACCTGGAAACACCATATATTTT.

V usage is TRBV5-1 and J usage is TRBJ1-1; possible D gene TRBD1, 6 bases. The germline V gene has CDR1 SGHRS and CDR2 YFSETQ. Trimming cost V 7 bases and J 3 bases, with 13 bases left between them. The CDR3 runs to 13 residues. The CDR3 reads CASRGGWDTEAFF. CDR3 DNA: TGCGCCAGCCGAGGGGGTTGGGACACTGAAGCTTTCTTT.

This clone came up a few times. Mismatch with germline at one junction end may stem from a read error. The gene calls are TRBV7-9 and TRBJ1-4; possibly TRBD1 for D (6 bases). The CDR3 is 16 amino acids. Germline V gene data show CDR1 as SEHNR and CDR2 as FQNEAQ (reference sequence). CDR3 loop: CASSLGRTALNEKLLF. CDR3 DNA: TGTGCCAGCAGCTTAGGGAGGACAGCCCTTAATGAAAAACTGCTTTTT.

V is TRBV11-2 and J is TRBJ2-3; D remains ambiguous. The length of the CDR3 is 13 residues. Germline V gene data show CDR1 as SGHAT and CDR2 as FQNNGV. V was cut by 2 bases and J by 4 bases, with 7 bases left in between. In nucleotides, the CDR3 is TGTGCCAGCAGCTTAATTGGCTCAGATACGCAGTATTTT. As protein: CASSLIGSDTQYF.

In its sample, this clone was seen many times. The chain recombines TRBV9 with TRBJ1-2; 10 nucleotides line up with TRBD1. This CDR3 contains 15 residues. The V and J ends lost 2 bases and 8 bases, in that order; junction bases with no gene match: 9. Looked up from germline, CDR1 is SGDLS and CDR2 is YYNGEE. CDR3 loop: CASSVRTGGGLGYTF. The CDR3 nucleotides read TGTGCCAGCAGCGTCCGGACAGGGGGAGGGCTAGGCTACACCTTC.

The chain links TRBV5-1 to TRBJ1-1, with 8 bases that match TRBD1. Per the germline V gene, CDR1 is SGHRS and CDR2 is YFSETQ. CDR3 length: 15 residues. J was trimmed by 3 bases and V by 2 bases; bases with no gene match: 6. CDR3 region: CASSFSGGRDTEAFF. The CDR3 nucleotides are TGCGCCAGCAGCTTTTCAGGGGGCCGGGACACTGAAGCTTTCTTT.

The CDR3 is CASPSWGVRGLAGPLAYNEQFF. Written as DNA, the CDR3 is TGTGCCAGCCCATCCTGGGGGGTAAGGGGACTAGCGGGCCCGCTTGCCTACAATGAGCAGTTCTTC. The J gene is TRBJ2-1, the V gene TRBV28; 12 positions agree with TRBD2. CDR3 length: 22 amino acids. The V gene's germline CDR1 is MDHEN and CDR2 SYDVKM. V lost 8 bases, J lost 2 bases, and 25 bases stayed unmatched.

This rearrangement joins TRBV25-1 to TRBJ1-2; D perhaps matches TRBD1 (6 bases). This CDR3 is 14 amino acids long. Per the germline V gene, CDR1 is MGHDK and CDR2 is SYGVNS. V was cut by 5 bases and J by 6 bases, with 16 bases left in between. The CDR3 reads CASSRPGGPDGYTF. The CDR3 DNA sequence: TGTGCCAGCAGTAGGCCGGGGGGGCCGGATGGCTACACCTTC.

The chain combines TRBV28 with TRBJ1-3; 9 bases map to TRBD1. This CDR3 region has 15 residues. V lost 1 base, J lost 8 bases, and 6 bases stayed unmatched. Germline assignment: CDR1 MDHEN and CDR2 SYDVKM. The DNA for the CDR3 is TGTGCCAGCAGTTTATCGGGACAGGGTGGGGACACCATATATTTT. Translating gives CASSLSGQGGDTIYF.

This clone has a single count. The CDR3 DNA follows: TGTGCCAGCAGCGCCGGGACTAGGGGGCTCGGTGAGACCCAGTACTTC. Protein sequence: CASSAGTRGLGETQYF. The chain carries TRBV5-8 and TRBJ2-5, with D possibly being TRBD2 (8 bases). The CDR3 runs to 16 residues. V lost 4 bases to trimming and J lost 5 bases, with 21 bases between them. Germline CDR1 and CDR2: SGHTS and YDEGEE.

This clone was counted only a few times. The chain combines TRBV7-9 with TRBJ1-1; D perhaps matches TRBD1 (5 bases). This CDR3 comprises 16 residues. Trimming shortened V by 1 base and J by 10 bases, and 22 bases separated the two germline ends. Germline assignment: CDR1 SEHNR and CDR2 FQNEAQ (reference sequence). In DNA, the CDR3 is TGTGCCAGCAGCTTAGTCCCAGGGTATGAGGTCCGCGGAGCTTTCTTT. It encodes CASSLVPGYEVRGAFF.

To note about this clone: This sample includes further DNA sequences coding for the same CDR3. This chain uses TRBV9 with TRBJ1-2, with 8 bases fitting TRBD1. The ends lost 0 bases at V and 5 bases at J; junction bases unmatched: 0. The germline V gene encodes CDR1 SGDLS and CDR2 YYNGEE. The CDR3 contains 13 residues. CDR3 loop: CASSVDRGYGYTF. In DNA form, the CDR3 reads TGTGCCAGCAGCGTAGACAGGGGGTATGGCTACACCTTC.

This clone was detected once. The V call is TRBV5-4, the J call TRBJ2-7; 9 bases line up with TRBD2. The germline V gene has CDR1 SGHNT and CDR2 YYREEE (reference sequence). V gave up 3 bases and J gave up 6 bases; unmatched junction bases: 10. The CDR3 sequence is 15 residues long. CDR3 sequence (DNA): TGTGCCAGCAGCTCCCCGACTAGCGGTAGGGGCGAGCAGTACTTC. It translates to CASSSPTSGRGEQYF.

The V and J genes are TRBV2 and TRBJ1-5; D not certain. CDR1 is SNHLY, CDR2 FYNNEI, per germline. This CDR3 has 14 residues. Trimming cost V 6 bases and J 5 bases, with 14 bases left between them. The CDR3 nucleotides read TGTGCCAGCAGCCCCGGACTAGCCCATCAGCCCCAGCATTTT. As protein: CASSPGLAHQPQHF.

J is TRBJ2-7 and V is TRBV13; 9 bases fit TRBD1. With 5 bases clipped from V and 3 bases from J, the junction kept 11 bases outside the gene matches. Germline loops: CDR1 PRHDT, CDR2 FYEKMQ (reference sequence). The CDR3 sequence is 16 residues long. In DNA form, the CDR3 reads TGTGCCAGCAGCCTTTCTCCGGGACAGGGATTCTACGAGCAGTACTTC. Protein sequence: CASSLSPGQGFYEQYF.

The J gene is TRBJ2-3, the V gene TRBV10-3; 7 nucleotides align to TRBD2. CDR3 size: 16 residues. V shed 7 bases and J 3 bases; nucleotides not matched to a gene: 13. CDR1 is ENHRY, CDR2 SYGVKD, per germline. The CDR3 region is CAINPQRGEGTDTQYF. The CDR3 bases are TGTGCCATCAACCCTCAGCGGGGAGAAGGTACAGATACGCAGTATTTT.

This chain connects TRBV7-6 to TRBJ2-7; D perhaps matches TRBD1 (5 bases). The CDR3 is 13 residues long. V was trimmed by 1 base and J by 5 bases, leaving 9 bases between them. The germline V gene has CDR1 SGHVS and CDR2 FNYEAQ. CDR3 loop: CASSLGWGHEQYF. The CDR3 DNA is TGTGCCAGCAGCTTAGGTTGGGGCCACGAGCAGTACTTC.

V and J are TRBV11-2 and TRBJ2-5, with 8 bases identical to TRBD2. The junction had 12 bases not matched to a gene; V was cut back by 5 bases and J by 4 bases. This CDR3 has 16 residues. The germline CDR1 and CDR2 sequences are SGHAT and FQNNGV. The DNA for the CDR3 is TGTGCCAGCAGCGCTCTCAGCGGGAGAGGGGCAGAGACCCAGTACTTC. Translated, it gives CASSALSGRGAETQYF.

The rearrangement joins TRBV28 to TRBJ2-1, with 9 positions matching TRBD1. This CDR3 spans 14 amino acids. Germline CDR1 and CDR2: MDHEN and SYDVKM. V shed 8 bases, J shed 4 bases, and the junction held 6 bases outside the gene matches. CDR3 protein: CASDTGGPYNEQFF. For the CDR3, the DNA is TGTGCCAGCGACACAGGGGGCCCATACAATGAGCAGTTCTTC.

CDR3 bases: TGTGCCAGCACCCTCAGGACAGCGAAGACCCAGTACTTC. As protein: CASTLRTAKTQYF. V usage is TRBV28 and J usage is TRBJ2-5; D is possibly TRBD1 (6 bases). The CDR3 runs to 13 residues. V was shortened by 7 bases and J by 6 bases, with 15 bases between the two germline ends. Germline V gene data show CDR1 as MDHEN and CDR2 as SYDVKM.

The rearrangement links TRBV10-1 to TRBJ2-3; TRBD2 matches at 13 bases. Germline lookup yields CDR1 WNHNN and CDR2 SYGVQD (reference sequence). This CDR3 comprises 16 residues. With 9 bases clipped from V and 3 bases from J, the junction kept 9 bases outside the gene matches. CDR3 protein: CARELAGGPKTDTQYF. The CDR3 bases are TGCGCCAGGGAACTAGCGGGAGGGCCTAAAACAGATACGCAGTATTTT.